A selection of T cell receptor beta chains follows, all from one sample in a study of T cell responses to AZD1222 COVID-19 vaccine. The protocol was immunoSEQ multiplex PCR, while the TCRdb copy is restricted to in-frame clones and leaves out a portion. This table holds roughly 100,000 clones, around 76% found once. The source was peripheral blood, collected on day 0 of AZD1222 vaccination. These receptors all come from an adult in good health. Each CDR3 is given with its conserved first and last residue. A D gene is named only where the DNA matches it firmly. Size values are once, few and many counts, or a class for expanded clones, and some rows have none.

clone size: -
J gene: TRBJ1-2
D gene: TRBD1
V gene: TRBV28
CDR3 protein: CASRIRDRVDYGYTF
CDR3 DNA: TGTGCCAGCAGAATCCGGGACAGGGTTGACTATGGCTACACCTTC

clone size: -
J gene: TRBJ1-1
D gene: -
V gene: TRBV25-1
CDR3 protein: CASSLGGRDAFF
CDR3 DNA: TGTGCCAGCAGTTTAGGTGGGAGGGACGCTTTCTTT

clone size: -
J gene: TRBJ1-5
D gene: TRBD1
V gene: TRBV4-2
CDR3 protein: CASSQDTGEGQPQHF
CDR3 DNA: TGTGCCAGCAGCCAAGATACAGGGGAAGGGCAGCCCCAGCATTTT

clone size: -
J gene: TRBJ2-5
D gene: TRBD2
V gene: TRBV11-2
CDR3 protein: CASSLAGRRTQYF
CDR3 DNA: TGTGCCAGCAGCCTAGCGGGCCGTCGGACCCAGTACTTC

clone size: -
J gene: TRBJ1-2
D gene: TRBD1
V gene: TRBV2
CDR3 protein: CATSGQGASSLYGYTF
CDR3 DNA: TGTGCCACCTCGGGACAGGGGGCTTCTTCGCTTTATGGCTACACCTTC

clone size: -
J gene: TRBJ1-2
D gene: TRBD1
V gene: TRBV19
CDR3 protein: CASSSLGQLLSAYGYTF
CDR3 DNA: TGTGCCAGTAGTTCCCTGGGACAGCTCCTATCCGCCTATGGCTACACCTTC

clone size: few
J gene: TRBJ2-3
D gene: TRBD2
V gene: TRBV6-4
CDR3 protein: CASSDQTSGDTQYF
CDR3 DNA: TGTGCCAGCAGTGACCAGACTAGCGGGGATACCCAGTATTTT

clone size: medium-sized
J gene: TRBJ2-1
D gene: TRBD2
V gene: TRBV5-4
CDR3 protein: CASREGTSYNEQFF
CDR3 DNA: TGTGCCAGCAGAGAAGGGACTAGCTACAATGAGCAGTTCTTC

clone size: once
J gene: TRBJ2-7
D gene: -
V gene: TRBV11-1
CDR3 protein: CASSLAMLGEQYF
CDR3 DNA: TGTGCCAGCAGCTTAGCGATGTTGGGCGAGCAGTACTTC

clone size: -
J gene: TRBJ1-4
D gene: -
V gene: TRBV6-5
CDR3 protein: CASSYDGYEKLFF
CDR3 DNA: TGTGCCAGCAGTTACGACGGTTATGAAAAACTGTTTTTT

clone size: -
J gene: TRBJ2-3
D gene: TRBD2
V gene: TRBV7-9
CDR3 protein: CASSRRGGAGTDTQYF
CDR3 DNA: TGTGCCAGCAGCCGACGCGGGGGGGCTGGCACAGATACGCAGTATTTT

clone size: -
J gene: TRBJ2-5
D gene: -
V gene: TRBV6-5
CDR3 protein: CASSFGRSIGQETQYF
CDR3 DNA: TGTGCCAGCAGTTTCGGCAGGAGTATCGGCCAAGAGACCCAGTACTTC

clone size: few
J gene: TRBJ1-1
D gene: -
V gene: TRBV18
CDR3 protein: CASSPLRTPQNTEAFF
CDR3 DNA: TGTGCCAGCTCACCACTAAGGACACCTCAGAACACTGAAGCTTTCTTT

clone size: -
J gene: TRBJ1-5
D gene: -
V gene: TRBV7-9
CDR3 protein: CASSPRDKTDQPQHF
CDR3 DNA: TGTGCCAGCAGCCCGCGGGACAAAACCGATCAGCCCCAGCATTTT

clone size: -
J gene: TRBJ1-2
D gene: -
V gene: TRBV14
CDR3 protein: CASSQSLVALGYTF
CDR3 DNA: TGTGCCAGCAGCCAATCGCTCGTTGCGCTTGGCTACACCTTC

clone size: few
J gene: TRBJ1-5
D gene: -
V gene: TRBV6-6
CDR3 protein: CASSPLRQSSNQPQHF
CDR3 DNA: TGTGCCAGCAGCCCCCTAAGACAGTCTAGCAATCAGCCCCAGCATTTT

clone size: -
J gene: TRBJ2-1
D gene: -
V gene: TRBV4-2
CDR3 protein: CASSLSGDAYNEQFF
CDR3 DNA: TGTGCCAGCAGCTTGTCCGGGGACGCCTACAATGAGCAGTTCTTC

clone size: -
J gene: TRBJ1-2
D gene: TRBD1
V gene: TRBV9
CDR3 protein: CASSARTGDGYTF
CDR3 DNA: TGTGCCAGCAGCGCCCGGACAGGGGATGGCTACACCTTC

clone size: -
J gene: TRBJ1-6
D gene: TRBD1
V gene: TRBV4-3
CDR3 protein: CASSQDVATGSSPLHF
CDR3 DNA: TGCGCCAGCAGCCAAGACGTCGCGACAGGGAGTTCACCCCTCCACTTT

clone size: -
J gene: TRBJ1-4
D gene: TRBD1
V gene: TRBV6-5
CDR3 protein: CASRTGQGEEKLFF
CDR3 DNA: TGTGCCAGCAGAACAGGACAGGGAGAAGAAAAACTGTTTTTT

clone size: -
J gene: TRBJ2-1
D gene: -
V gene: TRBV5-6
CDR3 protein: CASSLAGNEQFF
CDR3 DNA: TGTGCCAGCAGCTTGGCGGGGAATGAGCAGTTCTTC

clone size: -
J gene: TRBJ1-1
D gene: -
V gene: TRBV12-3/TRBV12-4
CDR3 protein: CASSGGRNTEAFF
CDR3 DNA: TGTGCCAGCTCCGGGGGGAGGAACACTGAAGCTTTCTTT